This entry describes one T cell receptor (beta chain). Its cognate antigen has yet to be identified. Per-base quality was not reported, and no clone a single base away is much larger than it. The source of the sample is a study of blood T cell repertoires in COVID-19 (dated by TCRdb to about 2020). Regarding the study in general: Samples from collaborators originated in the United States, Italy and Spain and spanned both the acute and convalescent phases of COVID-19. Sample metadata almost always included a de-identified subject ID, COVID-19 status, age in years and sex. The prospective study material was composed of cDNA or gDNA derived from T cells, B-cell-depleted T cells, or PBMCs. The samples were drawn from the first 160 participants of the ongoing ImmuneRACE study and from 1,254 subjects provided by 6 global collaborators. Where HLA class I and class II types were available, the types were taken from metadata supplied by the sample provider, not from assay-based typing. The repertoires were released in a freely available public database intended as a resource for research on the immune response to SARS-CoV-2. The dataset comprised deeply sampled blood TCRbeta repertoires from subjects exposed to, actively infected with, or recovered from COVID-19. Results the study describes overall, beyond this receptor: The quantity of clinical and demographic metadata differed by source and by participant and was supplied without curation.

The immunoSEQ Assay, a bias-controlled multiplex PCR, was used to amplify TCRbeta CDR3 regions from genomic DNA. As for how the authors treated the data: Within the assay, amplification of reference gene primers was used to estimate how many nucleated cells each sample contained. Sequence reads were collapsed and filtered to measure the absolute abundance of every unique TCRbeta CDR3 rearrangement. For each sample, productive Simpson clonality was calculated by taking the square root of Simpson's diversity index across productive rearrangements. This immuneACCESS table, as held by TCRdb, lists in-frame sequences with V and J called but not all clones. Of the missing ones, under half trace to an unresolved V gene in checked studies; the others have no known cause. Clonal size and the V and J genes are those of that table, whereas D and trimming came from the DNA. Counted in this sample were roughly 300,000 clones; around 86% of them appeared once. Less than 1.6% of the sample belongs to the ten largest clones.

V loses 1 base of germline sequence and J loses 5 bases, and the interval between the two ends is 15 bases. The CDR3 holds 16 amino acids from the cysteine to the phenylalanine. Here the CDR3 DNA is all that survives: 48 bases in frame from base 1. Reading the germline V gene gives CDR1 SGHVS and CDR2 FQNEAQ. A second Seattle source provided samples from volunteer blood donors who had recovered from COVID-19. Each collaborating institution followed its own protocols to collect whole blood in K2EDTA tubes. For TCRbeta analysis, collaborator samples were shipped as frozen whole blood, as isolated PBMCs, or as DNA extracted from either sample type.

This receptor chain uses TRBV7-8 and TRBJ2-1; the best D guess is TRBD2, with 6 bases matching. This TCR came from a woman in her thirties or forties who had recovered from COVID-19. Specimen: peripheral blood. The CDR3 protein sequence reads: CASSLVDYTSDNEQFF. The DNA sequence follows: TGTGCCAGCAGCTTAGTGGACTACACCTCAGACAATGAGCAGTTCTTC.